This T cell receptor (beta chain) derives from a study of blood T cell repertoires in COVID-19. Study-wide context: Some COVID-19 samples were acute and others convalescent; all came from the United States, Italy and Spain. The analysed material was cDNA or gDNA that came from T cells, B-cell-depleted T cells, or PBMCs.

The V gene's germline CDR1 is SGHRS and CDR2 YFSETQ. The V and J ends lost 2 bases and 2 bases, in that order; junction bases with no gene match: 4. The CDR3 extends over 15 amino acids. This clone was found once. The method was immunoSEQ multiplex PCR; TCRdb's version includes in-frame clones alone and lacks a portion of them. Among 110,000 to 150,000 clones listed, 80% to 85% were seen once. This receptor was obtained from a human donor in a cohort sampled during active COVID-19. This sequence joins TRBV5-1 and TRBJ1-2; TRBD1 aligns across 9 bases. Sequencing was performed on peripheral blood. Here the CDR3 reads CASSLGDRGNYGYTF. The CDR3, as DNA: TGCGCCAGCAGCTTAGGTGACAGGGGGAACTATGGCTACACCTTC. Filled out from reference TRBV5-1 and TRBJ1-2, the complete variable domain reads KAGVTQTPRYLIKTRGQQVTLSCSPISGHRSVSWYQQTPGQGLQFLFEYFSETQRNKGNFPGRFSGRQFSNSRSEMNVSTLELGDSALYLCASSLGDRGNYGYTFGSGTRLTVV.